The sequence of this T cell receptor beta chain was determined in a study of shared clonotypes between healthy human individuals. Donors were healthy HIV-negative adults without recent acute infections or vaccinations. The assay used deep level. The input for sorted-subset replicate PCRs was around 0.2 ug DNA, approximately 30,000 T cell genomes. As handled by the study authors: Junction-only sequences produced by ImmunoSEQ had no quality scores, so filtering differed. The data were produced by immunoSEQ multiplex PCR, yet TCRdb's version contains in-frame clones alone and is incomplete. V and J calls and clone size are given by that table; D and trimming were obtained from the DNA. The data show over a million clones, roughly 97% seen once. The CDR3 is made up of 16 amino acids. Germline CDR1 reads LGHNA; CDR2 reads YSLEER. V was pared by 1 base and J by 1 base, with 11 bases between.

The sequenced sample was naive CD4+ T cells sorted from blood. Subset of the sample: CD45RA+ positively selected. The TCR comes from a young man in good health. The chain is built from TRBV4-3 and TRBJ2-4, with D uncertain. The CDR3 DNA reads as TGCGCCAGCAGCCAAGGAAACATTTTGGCCAAAAACATTCAGTACTTC. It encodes CASSQGNILAKNIQYF.